The clone carrying this T cell receptor beta chain was detected ten times or more. Its cognate antigen is unknown. This entry is derived from a study of T-cell reconstitution after alpha-beta-depleted transplantation in children. Researchers prepared the TCRbeta library using unique molecular identifiers, the study reports. TCRdb reprocessed the PCR reads via MiXCR and lists one record per CDR3 protein. The data show about 160,000 distinct CDR3 sequences, over 8.5% seen once. The study's findings and limits: About two months after transplant, alpha-beta T cells reportedly came from several hundred expanded graft clones. Fresh T-cell production supplied most of the T-cell counts and diversity seen one year after transplant. Certain patients had high TCRbeta diversity at day 60, and it came from recipient T cells and thymic progenitors that survived.

The sample in question was PBMCs, obtained before TCRalphabeta/CD19-depleted stem cell transplant. The TCR sequence derives from a boy under 10 years old with acute myeloid leukemia, due to receive a stem cell transplant.

CDR3 in amino acids: CASSLRTGPYEQYF. The CDR3, as DNA: TGTGCCAGCAGCCTTCGGACTGGGCCCTACGAGCAGTACTTC. The chain carries TRBV3-1 and TRBJ2-7; D is perhaps TRBD2 (5 bases). The CDR3 contains 14 residues. Trimming cost V 4 bases and J 2 bases, with 12 bases left between them. Germline V gives CDR1 LGHDT, CDR2 YNNKEL (reference sequence).